Below are 7 T cell receptor beta chains sequenced from a single sample in a study of shared clonotypes between healthy human individuals. Assay used: immunoSEQ multiplex PCR; TCRdb lists only in-frame clones, some missing. The sample yields 780,000 or so clones, over 60% seen once. The source material was memory CD4+ T cells sorted from blood. Regarding subset: CD45RA-negative fraction. The origin of the receptors is a woman in her twenties or thirties in good health.

This chain connects TRBV19 to TRBJ1-2; 7 positions match TRBD1. The CDR3 totals 12 residues. V lost 11 bases and J lost 4; bases outside the gene matches: 7. The germline CDR1 and CDR2 sequences are LNHDA and SQIVND (reference sequence). This CDR3 reads CAATGQGYGYTF. DNA of the CDR3: TGTGCCGCGACAGGGCAGGGCTATGGCTACACCTTC.

This chain uses TRBV5-1 with TRBJ2-7; 10 bases match TRBD2. The V gene end was trimmed by 3 bases and the J gene end by 5 bases; junction bases not matched to a gene: 11. CDR3 size: 16 residues. Germline CDR1 is SGHRS and CDR2 is YFSETQ. This CDR3 reads CASSSGASGSSDEQYF. In DNA form, the CDR3 reads TGCGCCAGCAGCTCCGGTGCTAGCGGGAGCAGCGACGAGCAGTACTTC.

This clone occurred once. The V call is TRBV7-9, the J call TRBJ2-6; 8 bases match TRBD2. This CDR3 is 17 amino acids long. Germline loops: CDR1 SEHNR, CDR2 FQNEAQ (reference sequence). With V trimmed by 6 bases and J by 4 bases, 11 bases remained unmatched. The chain's CDR3 is CASREGSGSLGANVLTF. The CDR3 bases are TGTGCCAGCAGAGAGGGGAGCGGGAGTTTAGGGGCCAACGTCCTGACTTTC.

The chain joins TRBV27 to TRBJ1-4; a possible D gene is TRBD1 (5 bases). CDR3 length: 14 residues. V lost 4 bases and J 6 bases, leaving 12 bases between the germline ends. Germline assignment: CDR1 MNHEY and CDR2 SMNVEV (reference sequence). DNA of the CDR3: TGTGCCAGCAGTTCCAGACAGCCGTATGAAAAACTGTTTTTT. Encoded protein: CASSSRQPYEKLFF.

V is TRBV27 and J is TRBJ1-5; 9 bases align to TRBD1. CDR1 is MNHEY and CDR2 is SMNVEV in the germline V gene (reference sequence). The junction had 6 bases not matched to a gene; V was cut back by 6 bases and J by 6 bases. The CDR3 loop spans 14 amino acids. CDR3 region: CASRRQGGAQPQHF. The CDR3 nucleotides are TGTGCCAGCAGACGACAGGGGGGGGCTCAGCCCCAGCATTTT.

This chain links TRBV27 with TRBJ1-1, with a weak D call TRBD1 (5 bases). The CDR3 totals 13 residues. Trimming removed 2 bases from V and 5 bases from J, with 9 bases in between. CDR1 and CDR2 (germline): MNHEY, SMNVEV (reference sequence). This CDR3 is CASSLRGETEAFF. Written as DNA, the CDR3 is TGTGCCAGCAGTTTAAGGGGAGAGACTGAAGCTTTCTTT.

V usage is TRBV29-1 and J usage is TRBJ2-3, with 12 nucleotides matching TRBD2. Per germline, CDR1 SQVTM and CDR2 ANQGSEA. The length of the CDR3 is 14 residues. Losses at the gene ends were 2 bases for V and 6 bases for J; bases not matched to a gene: 3. CDR3 in DNA: TGCAGCGTTGAAACTAGCGGGAGGAGCGATACGCAGTATTTT. Residues: CSVETSGRSDTQYF.